This T cell receptor beta chain was sequenced in a study of blood T cell repertoires in COVID-19. Study in general: The United States, Italy and Spain provided the acute and convalescent COVID-19 samples. T cells, B-cell-depleted T cells, or PBMCs provided the cDNA or gDNA that served as material.

V lost 2 bases to trimming and J lost 1 base, with 15 bases between them. The CDR3 is 17 amino acids. Germline CDR1 LGHDT, CDR2 YNNKEL (reference sequence). The authors' processing: The assay estimated nucleated cells by amplifying reference gene primers. Method: immunoSEQ multiplex PCR; TCRdb's copy keeps in-frame clones and lacks some. V and J calls and clone size are those listed in that table; D and trimming were worked out from the DNA. The sample lists 250,000 to 400,000 clones; approximately 88% were seen once. This clonotype was sampled from a woman aged 30 to 39 with COVID-19, enrolled during active disease. The sequenced sample consisted of peripheral blood. V and J are TRBV3-1 (or the pseudogene TRBV3-2) and TRBJ2-1, with D possibly TRBD1 on 5 matching bases. The CDR3 DNA follows: TGTGCCAGCAGCCAATTAATAGGGGAAGGGTCCTACAATGAGCAGTTCTTC. It specifies CASSQLIGEGSYNEQFF.